Listed below are T cell receptor beta chains from one sample, sequenced in a study of T cells in Graves' hyperthyroidism and ophthalmopathy. TCRdb independently ran MiXCR on the multiplex PCR reads; one entry per CDR3 protein. The top ten clones hold about 20% of a sample with fewer than 500,000 distinct CDR3 sequences, 14% of them seen once. The sequenced sample consisted of blood. The receptors stem from a woman aged 25 to 45 with Graves' ophthalmopathy. CDR3s leave out the opening cysteine and the closing phenylalanine or tryptophan.

V gene	J gene	CDR3 protein
TRBV6-1	TRBJ1-6	ASSQERPGQGSFDNSPLH
TRBV4-2	TRBJ1-2	ASSLASQGARGYT
TRBV15	TRBJ2-3	ATSGSLPGTDTQY
TRBV19	TRBJ2-5	ASSPRLAETQY
TRBV6-1	TRBJ2-7	ASSLVRGQSYEQY
TRBV7-9	TRBJ2-1	ASSLVRVDNEQF
TRBV7-9	TRBJ2-2	ASRKQGSANTGELF
TRBV4-1	TRBJ2-7	ASSQVTQGADEQY
TRBV29-1	TRBJ2-7	SVRGRHHEQY
TRBV6-5	TRBJ1-3	ASSYSRRGPSSGNTIY
TRBV30	TRBJ1-1	AWRQGSVNTEAF
TRBV7-9	TRBJ2-2	ASSYSRAGELF
TRBV28	TRBJ1-6	ASNGVGGQGWASPLH
TRBV6-1	TRBJ1-1	ASSRDGLTEAF
TRBV15	TRBJ2-7	ATSRGTDLRYEQY
TRBV7-9	TRBJ1-5	ASSLLDGVGNQPQH
TRBV6-5	TRBJ1-1	ASSYSTGGVILNTEAF
TRBV7-2	TRBJ2-2	ASSLALGELF
TRBV15	TRBJ2-7	ATSRAGGQATYEQY
TRBV28	TRBJ2-3	ASSTSTGSTDTQY
TRBV6-1	TRBJ1-4	ASKWGSQAGNEKLF
TRBV15	TRBJ1-5	ATSSPGGARNQPQH
TRBV7-9	TRBJ1-2	ASRVISKARDYGYT
TRBV24-1	TRBJ2-1	ATSDFLAAQEEQF
TRBV5-1	TRBJ2-3	ASSPGQYTDTQY
TRBV7-3	TRBJ2-3	ASSPAGGTDTQY
TRBV20-1	TRBJ1-5	SARVLGYNQPQH
TRBV28	TRBJ2-3	ASSLREGSLYTDTQY
TRBV5-1	TRBJ2-7	ASSFSGTPAYGQY
TRBV5-1	TRBJ1-2	ASSSRAEGYGYT
TRBV5-1	TRBJ2-1	ASSSTSGSYNEQF
TRBV6-2/TRBV6-3	TRBJ1-5	ASTDGGWDQPQH